The 3 T cell receptor beta chains presented below share a single source sample, sequenced in a study of blood T cell repertoires in COVID-19. Measured with immunoSEQ multiplex PCR; TCRdb has only the in-frame clones, and not every one. The sample contains 130,000 or so clones, around 77% of which appear only once. Sample: peripheral blood. The receptor set was obtained from a man aged 55 to 70 with active or convalescent COVID-19.

The V and J genes are TRBV27 and TRBJ2-3, with TRBD2 identical over 12 bases. CDR3 length: 15 residues. CDR1 is MNHEY and CDR2 is SMNVEV in the germline V gene (reference sequence). The trim removed 8 bases at V and 1 base at J, leaving 4 bases unmatched. The CDR3 loop reads CASRPSGRGTDTQYF. DNA of the CDR3: TGTGCCAGCCGGCCTAGCGGGAGGGGCACAGATACGCAGTATTTT.

The chain joins TRBV18 to TRBJ2-7; tentative D call: TRBD2 (6 bases). Per the germline V gene, CDR1 is KGHSH and CDR2 is LQKENI. The germline V and J ends were trimmed by 3 bases and 0 bases, with 9 bases remaining between them. The CDR3 length is 14 residues. CDR3 sequence: CASSPRDSSYEQYF. CDR3 bases: TGTGCCAGCTCACCCCGGGACTCCTCCTACGAGCAGTACTTC. The entire variable domain, with the rest obtained from reference TRBV18 and TRBJ2-7, is as follows: NAGVMQNPRHLVRRRGQEARLRCSPMKGHSHVYWYRQLPEEGLKFMVYLQKENIIDESGMPKERFSAEFPKEGPSILRIQQVVRGDSAAYFCASSPRDSSYEQYFGPGTRLTVT.

V is TRBV7-8 and J is TRBJ2-7; the match to TRBD1 covers 8 bases. The V and J ends lost 3 bases and 3 bases, in that order; junction bases with no gene match: 7. This CDR3 is 15 amino acids long. Germline-derived CDR1 and CDR2 are SGHVS and FQNEAQ. The CDR3 nucleotides read TGTGCCAGCAGCTTTATTGGACAGGGATACTACGAGCAGTACTTC. Encoded protein: CASSFIGQGYYEQYF.